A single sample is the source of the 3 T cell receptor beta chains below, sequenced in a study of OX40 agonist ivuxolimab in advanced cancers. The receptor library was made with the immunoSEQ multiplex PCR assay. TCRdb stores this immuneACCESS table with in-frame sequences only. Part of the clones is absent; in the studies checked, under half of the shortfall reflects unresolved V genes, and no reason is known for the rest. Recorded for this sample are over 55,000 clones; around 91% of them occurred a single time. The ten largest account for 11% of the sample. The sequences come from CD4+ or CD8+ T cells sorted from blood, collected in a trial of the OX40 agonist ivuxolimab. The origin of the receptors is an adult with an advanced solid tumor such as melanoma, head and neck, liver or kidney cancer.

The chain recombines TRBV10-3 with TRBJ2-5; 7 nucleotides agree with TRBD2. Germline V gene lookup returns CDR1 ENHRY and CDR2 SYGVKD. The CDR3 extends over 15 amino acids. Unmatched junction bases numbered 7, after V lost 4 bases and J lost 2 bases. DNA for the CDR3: TGTGCCATCAGTGGGGAGGGAAAAACTCAAGAGACCCAGTACTTC. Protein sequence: CAISGEGKTQETQYF.

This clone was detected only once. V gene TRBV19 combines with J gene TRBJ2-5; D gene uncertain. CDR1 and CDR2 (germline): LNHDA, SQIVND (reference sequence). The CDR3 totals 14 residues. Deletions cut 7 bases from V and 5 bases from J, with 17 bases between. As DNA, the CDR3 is TGTGCCAGTAACAGCTGGACGGGCGACGAGACCCAGTACTTC. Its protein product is CASNSWTGDETQYF. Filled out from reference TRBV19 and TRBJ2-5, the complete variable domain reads DGGITQSPKYLFRKEGQNVTLSCEQNLNHDAMYWYRQDPGQGLRLIYYSQIVNDFQKGDIAEGYSVSREKKESFPLTVTSAQKNPTAFYLCASNSWTGDETQYFGPGTRLLVL.

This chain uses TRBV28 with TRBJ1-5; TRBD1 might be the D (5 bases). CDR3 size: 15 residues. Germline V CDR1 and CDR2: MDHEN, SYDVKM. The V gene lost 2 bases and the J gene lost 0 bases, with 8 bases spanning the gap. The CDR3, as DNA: TGTGCCAGCAGTTTAGTGGGGGTTAGCAATCAGCCCCAGCATTTT. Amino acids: CASSLVGVSNQPQHF.